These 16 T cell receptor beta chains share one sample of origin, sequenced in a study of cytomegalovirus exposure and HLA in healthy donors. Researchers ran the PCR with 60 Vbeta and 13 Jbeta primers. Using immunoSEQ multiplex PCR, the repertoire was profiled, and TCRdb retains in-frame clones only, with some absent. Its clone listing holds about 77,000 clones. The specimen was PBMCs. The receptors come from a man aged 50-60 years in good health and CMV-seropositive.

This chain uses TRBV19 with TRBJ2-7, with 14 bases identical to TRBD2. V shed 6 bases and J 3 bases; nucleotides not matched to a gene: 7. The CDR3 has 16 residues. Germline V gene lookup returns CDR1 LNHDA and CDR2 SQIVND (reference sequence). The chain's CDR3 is CASSQGLAGAYYEQYF. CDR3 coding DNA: TGTGCCAGTAGCCAGGGACTAGCGGGAGCCTACTACGAGCAGTACTTC.

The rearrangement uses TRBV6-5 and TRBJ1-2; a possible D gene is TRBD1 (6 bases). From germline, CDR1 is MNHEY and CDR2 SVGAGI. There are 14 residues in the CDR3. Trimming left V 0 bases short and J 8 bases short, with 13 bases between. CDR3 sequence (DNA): TGTGCCAGCAGTTACTCTCGGGGGGCAGGCGGCTACACCTTC. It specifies CASSYSRGAGGYTF.

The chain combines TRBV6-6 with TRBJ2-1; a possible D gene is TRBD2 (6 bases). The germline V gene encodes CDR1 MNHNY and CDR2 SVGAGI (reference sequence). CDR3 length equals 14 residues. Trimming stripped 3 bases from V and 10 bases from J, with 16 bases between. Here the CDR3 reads CASSYLTSTGEQFF. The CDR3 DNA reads TGTGCCAGCAGTTATTTAACTAGCACCGGCGAGCAGTTCTTC.

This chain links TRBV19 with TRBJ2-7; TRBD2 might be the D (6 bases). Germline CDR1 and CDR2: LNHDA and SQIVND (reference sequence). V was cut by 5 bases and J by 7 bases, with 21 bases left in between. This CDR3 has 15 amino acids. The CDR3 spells CASSPRDSVVREQYF. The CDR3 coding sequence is TGTGCCAGTAGTCCCCGGGACTCCGTTGTAAGGGAGCAGTACTTC.

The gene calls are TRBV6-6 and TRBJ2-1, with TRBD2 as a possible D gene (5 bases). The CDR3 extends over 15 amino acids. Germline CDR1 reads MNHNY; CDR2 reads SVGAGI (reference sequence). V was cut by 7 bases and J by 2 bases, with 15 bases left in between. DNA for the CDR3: TGTGCCAGCACCGAGACGGGAAATCCCTACAATGAGCAGTTCTTC. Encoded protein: CASTETGNPYNEQFF.

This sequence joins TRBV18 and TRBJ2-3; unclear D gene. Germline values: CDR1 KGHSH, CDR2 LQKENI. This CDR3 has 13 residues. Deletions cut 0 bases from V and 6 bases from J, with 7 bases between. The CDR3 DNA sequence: TGTGCCAGCTCACCACCTGAACTGGATACGCAGTATTTT. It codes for CASSPPELDTQYF.

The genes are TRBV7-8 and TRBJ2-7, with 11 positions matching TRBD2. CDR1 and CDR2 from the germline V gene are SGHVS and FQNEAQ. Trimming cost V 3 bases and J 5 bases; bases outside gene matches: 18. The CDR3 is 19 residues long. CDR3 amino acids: CASSFPLAGGLPQGDEQYV. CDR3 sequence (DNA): TGTGCCAGCAGCTTCCCCCTAGCGGGGGGCCTCCCGCAGGGGGACGAGCAGTACGTC.

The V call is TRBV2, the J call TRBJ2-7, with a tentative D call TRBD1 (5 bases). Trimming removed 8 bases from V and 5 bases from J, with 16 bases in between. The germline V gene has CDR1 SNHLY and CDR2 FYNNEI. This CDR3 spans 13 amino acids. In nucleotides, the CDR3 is TGTGCCAGCTACCTTATGACAGTTCACGAGCAGTACTTC. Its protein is CASYLMTVHEQYF.

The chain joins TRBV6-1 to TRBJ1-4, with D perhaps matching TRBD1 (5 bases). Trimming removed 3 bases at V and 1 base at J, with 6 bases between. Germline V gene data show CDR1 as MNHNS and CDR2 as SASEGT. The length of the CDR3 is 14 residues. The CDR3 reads CASSEGGTNEKLFF. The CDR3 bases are TGTGCCAGCAGTGAGGGGGGAACTAATGAAAAACTGTTTTTT.

The chain's CDR3 is CSVDRGIEAFF. CDR3 DNA sequence: TGCAGCGTGGATCGGGGTATTGAAGCTTTCTTT. The chain uses TRBV29-1 and TRBJ1-1; unclear D gene. Germline lookup yields CDR1 SQVTM and CDR2 ANQGSEA. Trimming removed 6 bases from V and 7 bases from J, with 12 bases in between. This CDR3 contains 11 residues. The full variable domain, completed using reference TRBV29-1 and TRBJ1-1, is SAVISQKPSRDICQRGTSLTIQCQVDSQVTMMFWYRQQPGQSLTLIATANQGSEATYESGFVIDKFPISRPNLTFSTLTVSNMSPEDSSIYLCSVDRGIEAFFGQGTRLTVV.

CDR3 sequence reads: CASSPLPQGGETQYF. The DNA for the CDR3 is TGCGCCAGCAGCCCCCTCCCACAGGGTGGAGAGACCCAGTACTTC. The chain uses TRBV4-1 and TRBJ2-5, with a weak D call TRBD1 (6 bases). CDR3 size: 15 residues. In germline, CDR1 is MGHRA, CDR2 YSYEKL. V was clipped by 4 bases and J by 4 bases, with 16 bases between them.

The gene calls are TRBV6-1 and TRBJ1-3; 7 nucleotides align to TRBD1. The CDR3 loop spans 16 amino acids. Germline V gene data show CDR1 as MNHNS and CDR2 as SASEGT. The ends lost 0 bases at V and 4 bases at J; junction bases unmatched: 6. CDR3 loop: CASSEAGRDRGNTIYF. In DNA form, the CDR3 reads TGTGCCAGCAGTGAAGCGGGGCGGGACAGAGGAAACACCATATATTTT.

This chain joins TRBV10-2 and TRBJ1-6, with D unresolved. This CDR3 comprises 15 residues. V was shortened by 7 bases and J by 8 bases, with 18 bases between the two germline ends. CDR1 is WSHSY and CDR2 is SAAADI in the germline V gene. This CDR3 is CASIRLLNSDSPLHF. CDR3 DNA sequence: TGCGCCAGCATTCGACTCCTGAATTCTGATTCACCCCTCCACTTT.

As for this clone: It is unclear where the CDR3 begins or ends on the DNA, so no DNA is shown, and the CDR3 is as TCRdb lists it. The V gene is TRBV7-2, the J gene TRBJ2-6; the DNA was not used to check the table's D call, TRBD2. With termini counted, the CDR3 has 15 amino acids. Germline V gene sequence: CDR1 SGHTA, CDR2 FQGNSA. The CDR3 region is CASSLFLSGANVLTF.

The CDR3 here is CASSLGERGYTF. As DNA, the CDR3 is TGCGCCAGCAGCTTGGGGGAGAGGGGCTACACCTTC. This chain uses TRBV5-1 with TRBJ1-2; no clear D. CDR3 length: 12 amino acids. Germline loops: CDR1 SGHRS, CDR2 YFSETQ. V was trimmed by 0 bases and J by 8 bases, leaving 8 bases between them.

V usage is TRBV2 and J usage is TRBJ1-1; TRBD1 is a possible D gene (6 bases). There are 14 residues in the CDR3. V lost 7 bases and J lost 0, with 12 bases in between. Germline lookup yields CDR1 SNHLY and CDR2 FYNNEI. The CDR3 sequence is CASILGALNTEAFF. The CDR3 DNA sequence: TGTGCCAGCATCCTGGGGGCCTTGAACACTGAAGCTTTCTTT.